These 4 T cell receptor beta chains were sequenced from one sample in a study of T-cell reconstitution after alpha-beta-depleted transplantation in children. Unique molecular identifiers were used in preparing the TCRbeta library. Using its own MiXCR run on the PCR reads, TCRdb lists one record per CDR3 protein. The table records hundreds of thousands of distinct CDR3 sequences, roughly 11% of them present only once. The sequencing used PBMCs, collected before TCRalphabeta/CD19-depleted stem cell transplant. Source of these receptors: a child younger than two with acute myeloid leukemia, due to receive a stem cell transplant.

The chain recombines TRBV6-1 with TRBJ2-1; tentative D call: TRBD2 (6 bases). Trimming took off 6 bases at V and 6 bases at J, with 18 bases between the two ends. CDR3 length: 15 amino acids. Germline CDR1 reads MNHNS; CDR2 reads SASEGT. The CDR3 is CASSPSGTLGNEQFF. In DNA, the CDR3 is TGTGCCAGCAGCCCCTCGGGGACTTTAGGCAATGAGCAGTTCTTC.

This clonotype showed up many times. V is TRBV10-1 and J is TRBJ2-1, with a possible D match to TRBD2 (5 bases). The ends were cut back, 2 bases at V and 7 bases at J, with 12 bases in the middle. Germline V gene lookup returns CDR1 WNHNN and CDR2 SYGVQD (reference sequence). The CDR3 runs to 14 residues. Here the CDR3 reads CASSEEESGNEQFF. DNA for the CDR3: TGCGCCAGCAGTGAGGAGGAATCGGGGAATGAGCAGTTCTTC.

On this clonotype: A read error may be the cause here, since a much bigger clone is one base away. J is TRBJ1-2 and V is TRBV3-1; D is possibly TRBD1 (6 bases). This CDR3 spans 15 amino acids. The germline V gene encodes CDR1 LGHDT and CDR2 YNNKEL (reference sequence). CDR3 in DNA: TGTGCCAGCTGCCAAGAGGAACAGGGTTGGTATGGCTACACCTTC. This encodes CASCQEEQGWYGYTF.

V and J are TRBV23-1 and TRBJ1-4; D gene ambiguous. TRBV23-1 is an open reading frame whose function is uncertain. The germline V and J ends were trimmed by 0 bases and 7 bases, with 9 bases remaining between them. This CDR3 contains 14 residues. The CDR3 loop reads CASSQSRKFEKLFF. CDR3 in DNA: TGCGCCAGCAGTCAATCGAGGAAGTTTGAAAAACTGTTTTTT.